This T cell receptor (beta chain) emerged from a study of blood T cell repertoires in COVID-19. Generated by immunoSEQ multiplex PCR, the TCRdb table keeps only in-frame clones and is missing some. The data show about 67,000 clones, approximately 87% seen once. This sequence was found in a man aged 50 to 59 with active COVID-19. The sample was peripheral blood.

In nucleotides, the CDR3 is TGTGCCATCAGTTACGACAGGGTGTCCCAGCATTTT. Translation gives CAISYDRVSQHF. This chain uses TRBV10-3 with TRBJ1-5; 7 nucleotides align to TRBD1. With 5 bases clipped from V and 11 bases from J, the junction kept 6 bases outside the gene matches. The CDR3 loop spans 12 amino acids. Germline values: CDR1 ENHRY, CDR2 SYGVKD.